Sequencing of this T cell receptor (beta chain) was carried out in a study of a mutant IDH1 vaccine in newly diagnosed glioma. For the study at large: Across weeks 1, 3, 5, 7, 11, 15, 19 and 23, patients received a vaccination each time, eight in all. Earlier treatment was radiotherapy, temozolomide, or both, with most getting both.

Germline V gene data show CDR1 as SGDLS and CDR2 as YYNGEE. With 1 base removed from V and 4 bases from J, the gap between germline ends came to 12 bases. This CDR3 region has 15 residues. Profiling relied on immunoSEQ multiplex PCR, and the TCRdb table lists in-frame clones only, not all of them. Here the sample spans some 60,000 clones, about 84% being singletons. Indicated time point: week 11, during vaccination. It was 300 ug of mutant IDH1 20-mer peptide that made up each vaccine dose, given with topical imiquimod. As concerns this clone: Its antigen remains unidentified.

The sequences come from PBMCs, collected from a glioma patient whose treatment included an IDH1 peptide vaccine. The rearrangement joins TRBV9 to TRBJ1-3; no reliable D call. This receptor was identified in a man younger than 40 with glioma. CDR3 residues: CASSVNVGRGNTIYF. The CDR3 coding sequence is TGTGCCAGCAGCGTAAACGTGGGTCGGGGAAACACCATATATTTT.